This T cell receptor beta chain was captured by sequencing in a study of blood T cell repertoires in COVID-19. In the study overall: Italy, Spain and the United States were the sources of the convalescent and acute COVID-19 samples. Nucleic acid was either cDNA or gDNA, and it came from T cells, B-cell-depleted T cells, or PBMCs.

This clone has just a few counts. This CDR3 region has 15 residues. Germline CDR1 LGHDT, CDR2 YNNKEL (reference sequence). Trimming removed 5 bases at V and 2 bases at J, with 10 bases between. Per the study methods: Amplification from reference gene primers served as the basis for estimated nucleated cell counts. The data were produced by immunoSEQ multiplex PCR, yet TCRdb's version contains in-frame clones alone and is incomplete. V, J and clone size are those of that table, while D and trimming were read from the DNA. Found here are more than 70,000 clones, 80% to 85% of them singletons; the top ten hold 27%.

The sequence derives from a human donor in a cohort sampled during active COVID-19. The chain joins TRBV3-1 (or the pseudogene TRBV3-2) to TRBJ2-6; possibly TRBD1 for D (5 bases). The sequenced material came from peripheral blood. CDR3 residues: CASSLQGTGANVLTF. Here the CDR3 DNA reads TGTGCCAGCAGCTTGCAGGGCACTGGGGCCAACGTCCTGACTTTC.